The entry below gives a single T cell receptor beta chain sequence along with its context. Its antigen is unknown. The source of the sample is a study of OX40 agonist ivuxolimab in advanced cancers. Overall study findings and caveats: Clonal expansion from baseline to week 6 occurred in both CD4+ and CD8+ T cells. CD8+ T cells were the subset that, on average, had more expanded clones than CD4+.

Sequencing was performed with immunoSEQ multiplex PCR; in TCRdb, only in-frame clones are kept and a portion is missing. The sample yields roughly 120,000 clones, roughly 90% seen once. The V gene's germline CDR1 is SGHNT and CDR2 YYREEE (reference sequence). CDR3 length equals 13 residues. V lost 0 bases, J lost 7 bases, and 10 bases lay in between. The source is an adult with an advanced solid tumor such as melanoma, head and neck, liver or kidney cancer. The sample consisted of CD4+ or CD8+ T cells sorted from blood, taken in a trial of the OX40 agonist ivuxolimab. The gene calls are TRBV5-4 and TRBJ1-1; D gene ambiguous. The CDR3, as DNA: TGTGCCAGCAGCTTGGTGGGTATGGGTGAAGCTTTCTTT. Translated, it gives CASSLVGMGEAFF.